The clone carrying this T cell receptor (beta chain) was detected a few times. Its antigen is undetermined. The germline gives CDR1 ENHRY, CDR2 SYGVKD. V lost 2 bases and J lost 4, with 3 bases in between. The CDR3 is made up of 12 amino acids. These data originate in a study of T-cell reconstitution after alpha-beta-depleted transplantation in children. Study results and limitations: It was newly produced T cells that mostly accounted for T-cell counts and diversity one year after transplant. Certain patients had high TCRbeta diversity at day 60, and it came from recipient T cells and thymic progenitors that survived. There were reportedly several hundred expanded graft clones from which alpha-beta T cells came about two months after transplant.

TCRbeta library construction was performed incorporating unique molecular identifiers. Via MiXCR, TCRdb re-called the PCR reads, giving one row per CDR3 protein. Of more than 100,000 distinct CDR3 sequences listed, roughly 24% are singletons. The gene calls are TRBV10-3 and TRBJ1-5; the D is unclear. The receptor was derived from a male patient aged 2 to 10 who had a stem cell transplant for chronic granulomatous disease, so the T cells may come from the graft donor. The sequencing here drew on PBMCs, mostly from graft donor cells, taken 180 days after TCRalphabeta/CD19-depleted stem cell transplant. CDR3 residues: CAISERNQPQHF. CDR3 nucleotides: TGTGCCATCAGTGAGCGAAATCAGCCCCAGCATTTT.